Listed below are T cell receptor beta chains from one sample, sequenced in a study of early T cells in non-severe SARS-CoV-2 infection. TCRdb independently ran MiXCR on the 5' RACE reads; one entry per CDR3 protein. The sample holds roughly 120,000 distinct CDR3 sequences, about 15% seen once. What was sequenced was whole blood. All receptors derive from an adult who was a healthcare worker with PCR-confirmed SARS-CoV-2 infection or an uninfected control (not recorded which). CDR3s include the opening cysteine and the closing phenylalanine or tryptophan. A D gene is named only where the DNA matches it firmly. Not every row has a clone size; where given, it reads once, few, many or a size class.

TRBJ2-1,12,TRBV19,-,many,TGTGCCAGTAGCTCTAGTCCGCGTGAGCAGTTCTTC,CASSSSPREQFF
TRBJ1-2,14,TRBV19,-,many,TGTGCCAGTAGTCATCTGGAGCTAAACTATGGCTACACCTTC,CASSHLELNYGYTF
TRBJ1-2,14,TRBV20-1,-,-,TGCAGTGCTGTCCCCGGTGAGGGTACCTATGGCTACACCTTC,CSAVPGEGTYGYTF
TRBJ1-6,16,TRBV10-3,-,-,TGTGCCATCAGTGCGCTAGACCCACGGCAAGGTTCACCCCTCCACTTT,CAISALDPRQGSPLHF
TRBJ1-3,15,TRBV5-1,-,-,TGCGCCAGCACCTCGGACCCCCAAAGAAGAAACACCATATATTTT,CASTSDPQRRNTIYF
TRBJ2-6,17,TRBV7-3,-,few,TGTGCCAGCAGCCCCTGGCAGGGCTCCCCTGGGGCCAACGTCCTGACTTTC,CASSPWQGSPGANVLTF
TRBJ2-3,8,TRBV29-1,-,-,TGCAGCGGCAATGGGCAGTATTTT,CSGNGQYF
TRBJ2-1,13,TRBV5-1,TRBD1,-,TGCGCCAGCGGGACAGGGGTCGTATATGAGCAGTTCTTC,CASGTGVVYEQFF
TRBJ2-7,12,TRBV3-1,-,-,TGTGCCAGCAGCCAAGACGCGGGCGAGCAGTACTTC,CASSQDAGEQYF
TRBJ1-1,14,TRBV28,-,many,TGTGCCAGCAGTTCCTCTGCGGGCAACACTGAAGCTTTCTTT,CASSSSAGNTEAFF
TRBJ1-1,15,TRBV7-3,-,-,TGTGCCAGCAGCCTCCGGAGGGTAACTAACACTGAAGCTTTCTTT,CASSLRRVTNTEAFF
TRBJ1-1,11,TRBV6-6,-,-,TGTGCCAGCAGTTACTCTTTCGGGACACTCTTT,CASSYSFGTLF
TRBJ1-2,12,TRBV11-3,-,-,TGTGCCAGCAGCTTGGGCAGGGAGACTTACACCTTC,CASSLGRETYTF
TRBJ2-3,11,TRBV7-8,-,few,TGTGCCAGCACCCCGGGGGCTACGCAGTATTTT,CASTPGATQYF
TRBJ2-2,15,TRBV12-3/TRBV12-4,-,many,TGTGCCAGCAGTTTCCTCGGGGGCCTTACCGGGGAGCTGTTTTTT,CASSFLGGLTGELFF
TRBJ2-5,12,TRBV9,-,-,TGTGCCAGCAGCACAGGTCAAGAGACCCAGTACTTC,CASSTGQETQYF
TRBJ2-1,16,TRBV4-1,-,-,TGCGCCAGCAGCCAAGAAAACTCGAACTCCTACAATGAGCAGTTCTTC,CASSQENSNSYNEQFF
TRBJ2-3,16,TRBV5-1,TRBD2,-,TGCGCCAGCAGCCCGACTAGCGGGGGCTTCACAGTTACGCAGTATTTT,CASSPTSGGFTVTQYF
TRBJ2-5,13,TRBV10-3,-,-,TGTGCCATCGCTGACCAGGAGGAAGAGACCCAGTACTTC,CAIADQEEETQYF
TRBJ2-2,14,TRBV3-1,-,-,TGTGCCAGCAGCCCGGGGTCCTCCACCGGGGAGCTGTTTTTT,CASSPGSSTGELFF
TRBJ1-1,13,TRBV6-2/TRBV6-3,-,-,TGTGCCAGCAGTTTACTCCTTGGGACTGAAGCTTTCTTT,CASSLLLGTEAFF
TRBJ2-3,15,TRBV29-1,-,-,TGCAGCGGGAGTCCAGGGTTTGTTGGCACAGATACGCAGTATTTT,CSGSPGFVGTDTQYF
TRBJ1-1,14,TRBV29-1,-,-,TGCAGCGTGCCCAAAGGGGTGGTCGGCACTGAAGCTTTCTTT,CSVPKGVVGTEAFF
TRBJ2-1,14,TRBV12-3/TRBV12-4,-,few,TGTGCCAGCAGTTTAGATCCCACTGGGAATGAGCAGTTCTTC,CASSLDPTGNEQFF
TRBJ1-2,13,TRBV20-1,-,few,TGCAGTGCTTTTGACAGAACTAACTATGGCTACACCTTC,CSAFDRTNYGYTF
TRBJ1-1,13,TRBV18,-,few,TGTGCCAGCTCACCCGCTCAAGAAGGAGAAGCTTTCTTT,CASSPAQEGEAFF
TRBJ2-1,14,TRBV6-1,-,-,TGTGCCAGCAGTTCCTGGGACAAGTACAATGAGCAGTTCTTC,CASSSWDKYNEQFF
TRBJ1-4,12,TRBV12-3/TRBV12-4,-,-,TGTGCCAGCAGTTTCGATCCCAGAAAACTGTTTTTT,CASSFDPRKLFF
TRBJ2-7,13,TRBV3-1,-,-,TGTGCCAGCAGCCAATTTACAGGGAACGAGCAGTACTTC,CASSQFTGNEQYF
TRBJ1-1,14,TRBV18,-,-,TGTGCCAGCTCACCAGTGGGGTATAACACTGAAGCTTTCTTT,CASSPVGYNTEAFF
TRBJ2-2,14,TRBV4-1,-,-,TGCGCCAGCAGCCAAGGGCCCGGCACCGGGGAGCTGTTTTTT,CASSQGPGTGELFF
TRBJ2-2,15,TRBV19,-,-,TGTGCCAGTACCCCCGGCGACAGGCGGACCGGGGAGCTGTTTTTT,CASTPGDRRTGELFF